The rows below give T cell receptor beta chains drawn from one sample of a study of a mutant IDH1 vaccine in newly diagnosed glioma. These receptors have no identified antigens. The data were produced by immunoSEQ multiplex PCR, yet TCRdb's version contains in-frame clones alone and is incomplete. The sample lists 65,000 or so clones; 70% to 90% were seen once. Material: PBMCs, obtained from a glioma patient whose treatment included an IDH1 peptide vaccine. These receptors originate from a man younger than 40 with glioma. CDR3s include the opening cysteine and the closing phenylalanine or tryptophan. A D gene is named only where the DNA matches it firmly. Rows give clone size only sometimes, using once, few, many, or a class for an expanded clone.

V,size,D,J,CDR3,DNA
TRBV6-5,.,.,TRBJ2-5,CASSYVGAGETQYF,TGTGCCAGCAGTTACGTAGGAGCCGGAGAGACCCAGTACTTC
TRBV6-6,few,TRBD2,TRBJ2-3,CAISAGLDPTDTQYF,TGTGCCATCAGTGCGGGACTAGACCCCACAGATACGCAGTATTTT
TRBV28,.,.,TRBJ2-2,CASSSRTGELFF,TGTGCCAGCAGTAGCCGTACCGGGGAGCTGTTTTTT
TRBV25-1,.,.,TRBJ1-1,CASSESGRAGTEAFF,TGTGCCAGCAGTGAATCGGGCAGGGCGGGCACTGAAGCTTTCTTT
TRBV27,once,.,TRBJ2-1,CASSLWGAPYNEQFF,TGTGCCAGCAGTTTATGGGGGGCCCCTTACAATGAGCAGTTCTTC
TRBV10-2,once,.,TRBJ1-2,CASSGSRQTFVPGTYGYTF,TGCGCCAGCAGTGGGTCTAGACAGACCTTTGTTCCGGGGACCTATGGCTACACCTTC
TRBV10-2,.,TRBD1,TRBJ1-2,CASRGQRESHYGYTF,TGCGCCAGCAGGGGACAGCGCGAGAGCCACTATGGCTACACCTTC
TRBV27,.,TRBD1,TRBJ1-4,CASRPRQGISAINEKLFF,TGTGCCAGCAGGCCCAGACAGGGGATTTCAGCTATTAATGAAAAACTGTTTTTT
TRBV7-2,.,TRBD2,TRBJ2-3,CASSLVGLAGAPQYF,TGTGCCAGCAGCTTAGTAGGGCTAGCGGGGGCGCCGCAGTATTTT
TRBV7-7,.,.,TRBJ2-5,CASSLAPGPGRETQYF,TGTGCCAGCAGCTTAGCACCAGGGCCCGGTCGAGAGACCCAGTACTTC
TRBV5-1,once,.,TRBJ2-5,CASSLQETQYF,TGCGCCAGCAGCTTACAAGAGACCCAGTACTTC
TRBV5-1,.,TRBD2,TRBJ2-3,CASSSSSGGASDTQYF,TGCGCCAGCAGCTCATCTAGCGGGGGGGCCTCAGATACGCAGTATTTT
TRBV28,once,.,TRBJ1-1,CASSFRGAGRGAFF,TGTGCCAGCAGTTTCCGAGGGGCGGGCCGAGGAGCTTTCTTT
TRBV5-1,.,.,TRBJ1-2,CASSLTGQNDGYTF,TGCGCCAGCAGCTTGACAGGGCAGAACGATGGCTACACCTTC
TRBV7-9,.,.,TRBJ1-5,CASSLGQAGQPQHF,TGTGCCAGCAGCTTGGGGCAGGCGGGCCAGCCCCAGCATTTT
TRBV9,.,TRBD1,TRBJ2-5,CASSGEDRGRETQYF,TGTGCCAGCAGCGGAGAGGACAGGGGGAGGGAGACCCAGTACTTC
TRBV13,.,.,TRBJ1-1,CASMVLGRANTEAFF,TGTGCCAGCATGGTGTTGGGCAGGGCGAACACTGAAGCTTTCTTT
TRBV9,few,.,TRBJ1-5,CASSIGTASNQPQHF,TGTGCCAGCAGCATCGGGACCGCTAGCAATCAGCCCCAGCATTTT
TRBV11-3,.,TRBD1,TRBJ1-1,CASSNGQGMNTEAFF,TGTGCCAGCAGCAACGGACAGGGCATGAACACTGAAGCTTTCTTT
TRBV15,once,TRBD2,TRBJ2-3,CATSITRRLAGAPYDTQYF,TGTGCCACCAGCATTACAAGGAGGCTAGCGGGGGCCCCGTATGATACGCAGTATTTT
TRBV28,.,.,TRBJ1-2,CASSWTVPGYTF,TGTGCCAGCAGTTGGACCGTCCCCGGCTACACCTTC
TRBV5-5,.,.,TRBJ2-7,CASSLDRVPSYEQYF,TGTGCCAGCAGCTTGGACAGGGTCCCATCCTACGAGCAGTACTTC
TRBV30,.,.,TRBJ1-1,CAWRVTGSSEAFF,TGTGCCTGGAGGGTTACAGGTAGCTCTGAAGCTTTCTTT
TRBV5-6,.,TRBD1,TRBJ1-4,CASSLRGQGNEKLFF,TGTGCCAGCAGCTTGCGGGGACAGGGGAATGAAAAACTGTTTTTT
TRBV6-6,.,.,TRBJ1-2,CASREFNGYTF,TGTGCCAGCAGGGAATTTAATGGCTACACCTTC
TRBV5-1,once,TRBD2,TRBJ2-2,CASNEGGTGELFF,TGCGCCAGCAACGAGGGAGGGACCGGGGAGCTGTTTTTT
TRBV10-2,few,TRBD1,TRBJ1-5,CASRQGRDQPQHF,TGCGCCAGCCGACAGGGGCGGGATCAGCCCCAGCATTTT
TRBV5-5,.,TRBD1,TRBJ2-7,CASSLDPGGTYEQYF,TGTGCCAGCAGCTTGGACCCAGGGGGAACCTACGAGCAGTACTTC
TRBV13,.,.,TRBJ2-1,CASSLGRFNEQFF,TGTGCCAGCAGCTTAGGCAGGTTCAATGAGCAGTTCTTC
TRBV6-1,few,.,TRBJ2-5,CASSVRAYRETQYF,TGTGCCAGCAGTGTCCGGGCTTATCGGGAGACCCAGTACTTC